A single sample is the source of the 11 T cell receptor beta chains below, sequenced in a study of T-cell reconstitution after alpha-beta-depleted transplantation in children. Unique molecular identifiers were built into the TCRbeta library. Via MiXCR, TCRdb re-called the PCR reads, giving one row per CDR3 protein. The profile shows about 610,000 distinct CDR3 sequences, over 9.5% of them singletons. The starting material was PBMCs from the stem cell graft donor, obtained from the stem cell graft. The receptors here all came from a human donor who donated a stem cell graft to a child with acute myeloid leukemia.

The rearrangement joins TRBV20-1 to TRBJ2-7; 11 bases align to TRBD1. The germline CDR1 and CDR2 sequences are DFQATT and SNEGSKA (reference sequence). This CDR3 spans 14 amino acids. The CDR3 sequence is CSPGGGTGGYEQYF. CDR3 DNA sequence: TGCAGCCCCGGGGGCGGGACAGGGGGCTACGAGCAGTACTTC.

Ten or more counts support this clonotype. The chain is built from TRBV20-1 and TRBJ2-3, with 11 bases lining up with TRBD2. The CDR3 contains 14 residues. J lost 2 bases, V lost 7 bases, and 5 bases had no gene match. Germline loops: CDR1 DFQATT, CDR2 SNEGSKA (reference sequence). The CDR3 is CSDGTSGHTDTQYF. The CDR3, as DNA: TGCAGTGATGGGACTAGCGGTCACACAGATACGCAGTATTTT.

This clonotype showed up many times. The CDR3 region is CASSLPTGLTDTQYF. The DNA of the CDR3 is TGTGCCAGCAGCCTCCCGACAGGGTTAACAGATACGCAGTATTTT. The rearrangement links TRBV28 to TRBJ2-3; 7 nucleotides line up with TRBD1. The CDR3 runs to 15 residues. CDR1 MDHEN and CDR2 SYDVKM come from the germline V gene. The J segment lost 3 bases and the V segment lost 6 bases, leaving 9 bases of the junction unmatched.

The chain employs TRBV20-1 and TRBJ1-1, with 7 bases aligning to TRBD1. The V gene's germline CDR1 is DFQATT and CDR2 SNEGSKA (reference sequence). The CDR3 sequence is 17 residues long. The J segment lost 1 base and the V segment lost 3 bases, leaving 14 bases of the junction unmatched. The CDR3 region is CSASVSVRGLRNTEAFF. In nucleotides, the CDR3 is TGCAGTGCTAGCGTGAGTGTTAGGGGGCTTAGGAACACTGAAGCTTTCTTT.

This clonotype showed up just a few times. The chain uses TRBV4-2 and TRBJ2-1, with TRBD2 matching 7 bases. In germline, CDR1 is LGHNA, CDR2 YNFKEQ. V trimming: 1 base; J trimming: 5 bases; junction bases outside the gene matches: 11. CDR3 length: 17 amino acids. CDR3 DNA sequence: TGTGCCAGCAGCCAAGGGTTCGGGGGAGGGCCCAACAATGAGCAGTTCTTC. This codes for CASSQGFGGGPNNEQFF.

The chain links TRBV28 to TRBJ1-1; D remains unclear. CDR1 is MDHEN, CDR2 SYDVKM, per germline. The CDR3 sequence is 11 residues long. Trimming cost V 6 bases and J 10 bases, with 12 bases left between them. The CDR3 DNA sequence: TGTGCCAGCAGGACCCCTGCGGGAGCTTTCTTT. Encoded protein: CASRTPAGAFF.

V gene TRBV4-3 combines with J gene TRBJ2-1, with 7 bases identical to TRBD2. The CDR3 runs to 14 residues. The germline V gene encodes CDR1 LGHNA and CDR2 YSLEER. Trimming removed 4 bases from V and 6 bases from J; junction bases left unmatched: 6. The CDR3: CASSREAGSNEQFF. The CDR3 region has the DNA TGCGCCAGCAGCCGAGAAGCGGGATCCAATGAGCAGTTCTTC.

The chain carries TRBV5-1 and TRBJ1-1; D may be TRBD1 (5 bases). CDR3 length: 18 residues. From germline, CDR1 is SGHRS and CDR2 YFSETQ. The V and J ends lost 4 bases and 1 base respectively, with 23 bases between them. The CDR3 DNA reads as TGCGCCAGCAGCCATTCTGTCAGGTTCCCCGGGGGGAACACTGAAGCTTTCTTT. Encoded protein: CASSHSVRFPGGNTEAFF.

This clonotype has at least ten counts. This sequence joins TRBV20-1 and TRBJ1-2, with 9 nucleotides matching TRBD1. The length of the CDR3 is 14 residues. Germline-derived CDR1 and CDR2 are DFQATT and SNEGSKA (reference sequence). V gave up 6 bases and J gave up 4 bases; unmatched junction bases: 9. CDR3: CSAKITGGGYGYTF. The CDR3 DNA is TGCAGTGCCAAGATTACAGGGGGCGGCTATGGCTACACCTTC.

This clonotype was counted only a few times. J is TRBJ2-7 and V is TRBV3-1, with a possible D match to TRBD2 (5 bases). Trimming stripped 4 bases from V and 6 bases from J, with 16 bases between. The CDR3 covers 14 residues. CDR1 LGHDT and CDR2 YNNKEL come from the germline V gene (reference sequence). The CDR3, as DNA: TGTGCCAGCAGCCCGGGGAAACCCACCGGCGAGCAGTACTTC. Its protein product is CASSPGKPTGEQYF.

This clonotype has a handful of counts. The V and J genes are TRBV28 and TRBJ1-6; D perhaps matches TRBD1 (6 bases). This CDR3 comprises 14 residues. V was trimmed by 3 bases and J by 9 bases, leaving 12 bases between them. CDR1 and CDR2 (germline): MDHEN, SYDVKM. The CDR3 DNA follows: TGTGCCAGCAGTTTCCGGGGGCTGTTTTCACCCCTCCACTTT. Translated: CASSFRGLFSPLHF.